These T cell receptor beta chains were read from a single sample in a study of graft-versus-host responses after intestinal transplantation. TCRdb keeps only in-frame clones here, not all; method: immunoSEQ multiplex PCR. The sample carries 90,000 to 150,000 clones, approximately 96% recorded once. Their specific antigens are unknown. The sample here was unstimulated CD8+ T cells sorted from spleen or lymph node cells, taken before intestinal transplant. The receptors were sampled from a human donor who received an intestinal transplant. The CDR3 runs from the conserved cysteine through the conserved F or W. The order of the fields is D gene, clone size, J gene, V gene, CDR3 DNA, CDR3 protein. D genes are given only for firm matches. Clone size is given for some rows only: seen once, a few or many times, or a class if the clone is expanded.

D gene: .
clone size: few
J gene: TRBJ2-7
V gene: TRBV11-2
CDR3 DNA: TGTGCCAGCAGCTTAATGATTAGTCTGGACGAGCAGTACTTC
CDR3 protein: CASSLMISLDEQYF

D gene: .
clone size: once
J gene: TRBJ2-2
V gene: TRBV5-1
CDR3 DNA: TGCGCCAGCAGCTTGACAGTGAACACCGGGGAGCTGTTTTTT
CDR3 protein: CASSLTVNTGELFF

D gene: TRBD1
clone size: .
J gene: TRBJ1-4
V gene: TRBV5-6
CDR3 DNA: TGTGCCAGCAGCGGACAGGGGGGAAGTGAAAAACTGTTTTTT
CDR3 protein: CASSGQGGSEKLFF

D gene: .
clone size: .
J gene: TRBJ2-5
V gene: TRBV5-5
CDR3 DNA: TGTGCCAGCAGCTCTCGGGAGACCCAGTACTTC
CDR3 protein: CASSSRETQYF

D gene: TRBD1
clone size: .
J gene: TRBJ2-7
V gene: TRBV5-6
CDR3 DNA: TGTGCCAGCAGCCGGGACAGGGGGTTCTACGAGCAGTACTTC
CDR3 protein: CASSRDRGFYEQYF

D gene: TRBD1
clone size: .
J gene: TRBJ1-5
V gene: TRBV10-2
CDR3 DNA: TGCGCCAGCAGTGGGGACAGTACTTTCAATCAGCCCCAGCATTTT
CDR3 protein: CASSGDSTFNQPQHF

D gene: TRBD1
clone size: .
J gene: TRBJ1-2
V gene: TRBV6-5
CDR3 DNA: TGTGCCAGCAGTTACACACCAGGGGGGACTCCCTATGGCTACACCTTC
CDR3 protein: CASSYTPGGTPYGYTF

D gene: .
clone size: .
J gene: TRBJ2-7
V gene: TRBV7-3
CDR3 DNA: TGTGCCAGCAGCTTAATGGAGCGGATCTCCTACGAGCAGTACTTC
CDR3 protein: CASSLMERISYEQYF

D gene: TRBD1
clone size: .
J gene: TRBJ2-3
V gene: TRBV4-2
CDR3 DNA: TGTGCCAGCAGCCAACCGGACAGGGCTAGCACAGATACGCAGTATTTT
CDR3 protein: CASSQPDRASTDTQYF

D gene: TRBD2
clone size: .
J gene: TRBJ2-7
V gene: TRBV11-3
CDR3 DNA: TGTGCCAGCAGCTTAAGCGGGAGGGCCGGCGAGCAGTACTTC
CDR3 protein: CASSLSGRAGEQYF

D gene: .
clone size: .
J gene: TRBJ2-7
V gene: TRBV27
CDR3 DNA: TGTGCCAGCATACTAGTACGGTACGAGCAGTACTTC
CDR3 protein: CASILVRYEQYF

D gene: .
clone size: .
J gene: TRBJ1-2
V gene: TRBV7-6
CDR3 DNA: TGTGCCAGCAGCTTAGGTGGGGGGGCAGATGGCTACACCTTC
CDR3 protein: CASSLGGGADGYTF

D gene: TRBD2
clone size: once
J gene: TRBJ2-1
V gene: TRBV28
CDR3 DNA: TGTGCCAGCAGTTTTGGGCTAGCGGGCAAGGGTGAGCAGTTCTTC
CDR3 protein: CASSFGLAGKGEQFF

D gene: TRBD2
clone size: .
J gene: TRBJ2-1
V gene: TRBV28
CDR3 DNA: TGTGCCAGCAGTTCCCCCCTAGCGGGAGCGTCGTACAATGAGCAGTTCTTC
CDR3 protein: CASSSPLAGASYNEQFF

D gene: TRBD1
clone size: .
J gene: TRBJ2-5
V gene: TRBV28
CDR3 DNA: TGTGCCAGCAGTTCCCAAACGACAGGGGTTTCCGAAGAGACCCAGTACTTC
CDR3 protein: CASSSQTTGVSEETQYF

D gene: .
clone size: once
J gene: TRBJ1-1
V gene: TRBV7-2
CDR3 DNA: TGTGCCAGCAGCTTACAGGGGCGGACTGAAGCTTTCTTT
CDR3 protein: CASSLQGRTEAFF

D gene: TRBD1
clone size: .
J gene: TRBJ2-1
V gene: TRBV2
CDR3 DNA: TGTGCCAGCAGGAAGGGACAGGGGCCGAGGGATGAGCAGTTCTTC
CDR3 protein: CASRKGQGPRDEQFF

D gene: .
clone size: .
J gene: TRBJ1-1
V gene: TRBV30
CDR3 DNA: TGTGCCTGGGCGAGGGAGGGGGAGACTTCTATGAACACTGAAGCTTTCTTT
CDR3 protein: CAWAREGETSMNTEAFF

D gene: .
clone size: .
J gene: TRBJ1-2
V gene: TRBV4-3
CDR3 DNA: TGCGCCAGCAGCCAAGGCCCCGGGACGGACTATGGCTACACCTTC
CDR3 protein: CASSQGPGTDYGYTF

D gene: .
clone size: .
J gene: TRBJ2-3
V gene: TRBV5-5
CDR3 DNA: TGTGCCAGCAGCTTCTTTCAGGGGTCAGATACGCAGTATTTT
CDR3 protein: CASSFFQGSDTQYF

D gene: TRBD1
clone size: .
J gene: TRBJ2-7
V gene: TRBV6-5
CDR3 DNA: TGTGCCAGCAGCAAAACAGGGGGCCGTAGGAACGAGCAGTACTTC
CDR3 protein: CASSKTGGRRNEQYF

D gene: TRBD1
clone size: .
J gene: TRBJ2-1
V gene: TRBV6-1
CDR3 DNA: TGTGCCAGCAGTGAATGGGACAGGGGGCTTTACAATGAGCAGTTCTTC
CDR3 protein: CASSEWDRGLYNEQFF

D gene: TRBD1
clone size: .
J gene: TRBJ2-2
V gene: TRBV7-9
CDR3 DNA: TGTGCCAGCAGCCCACAGGGGAAGGCCGGGGAGCTGTTTTTT
CDR3 protein: CASSPQGKAGELFF

D gene: .
clone size: .
J gene: TRBJ2-2
V gene: TRBV5-4
CDR3 DNA: TGTGCCAGCAGCCTGGGGGAGAGCGGGGAGCTGTTTTTT
CDR3 protein: CASSLGESGELFF

D gene: .
clone size: .
J gene: TRBJ1-1
V gene: TRBV27
CDR3 DNA: TGTGCCAGCAGGTCTGGGGGGAACACTGAAGCTTTCTTT
CDR3 protein: CASRSGGNTEAFF

D gene: .
clone size: .
J gene: TRBJ2-3
V gene: TRBV9
CDR3 DNA: TGTGCCAGCAGCGTAGACGGATTTAGCACAGATACGCAGTATTTT
CDR3 protein: CASSVDGFSTDTQYF

D gene: .
clone size: .
J gene: TRBJ2-7
V gene: TRBV19
CDR3 DNA: TGTGCCAGTAGTGTGGCCGGGCCCCACCCTTCCTACGAGCAGTACTTC
CDR3 protein: CASSVAGPHPSYEQYF

D gene: TRBD1
clone size: once
J gene: TRBJ2-1
V gene: TRBV4-1
CDR3 DNA: TGCGCCAGCAGCCAGGCCGGGACAGGGTCCTACAATGAGCAGTTCTTC
CDR3 protein: CASSQAGTGSYNEQFF

D gene: TRBD2
clone size: .
J gene: TRBJ2-3
V gene: TRBV7-7
CDR3 DNA: TGTGCTAGCAGCTTAACGGGCATTAGACTAGCGGGTGGCACAGATACGCAGTATTTT
CDR3 protein: CASSLTGIRLAGGTDTQYF

D gene: .
clone size: .
J gene: TRBJ1-1
V gene: TRBV27
CDR3 DNA: TGTGCCAGCAGCCTACAGGGGAACACTGAAGCTTTCTTT
CDR3 protein: CASSLQGNTEAFF

D gene: TRBD1
clone size: .
J gene: TRBJ2-7
V gene: TRBV9
CDR3 DNA: TGTGCCAGCAGCCCGCGGACAGGGGCCTACGAGCAGTACTTC
CDR3 protein: CASSPRTGAYEQYF

D gene: .
clone size: .
J gene: TRBJ1-5
V gene: TRBV6-4
CDR3 DNA: TGTGCCAGCAGTGACTCGTGGGGTCAGCCCCAGCATTTT
CDR3 protein: CASSDSWGQPQHF

D gene: .
clone size: .
J gene: TRBJ2-2
V gene: TRBV7-3
CDR3 DNA: TGTGCCAGCAGCCCCGGCCTAAGGGGGGAGCTGTTTTTT
CDR3 protein: CASSPGLRGELFF

D gene: .
clone size: .
J gene: TRBJ2-7
V gene: TRBV4-3
CDR3 DNA: TGCGCCAGCAGCCAAATGCCAGCGAAGGACGAGCAGTACTTC
CDR3 protein: CASSQMPAKDEQYF

D gene: TRBD2
clone size: .
J gene: TRBJ2-7
V gene: TRBV5-6
CDR3 DNA: TGTGCCAGCACCAGACTAGCGACTACCTACGAGCAGTACTTC
CDR3 protein: CASTRLATTYEQYF

D gene: .
clone size: .
J gene: TRBJ2-2
V gene: TRBV6-6
CDR3 DNA: TGTGCCAGCAGTCACACCGGGGAGCTGTTTTTT
CDR3 protein: CASSHTGELFF

D gene: .
clone size: .
J gene: TRBJ2-1
V gene: TRBV4-1
CDR3 DNA: TGCGCCAGCAGCCTAATCATCCCTGGGCAGCTGAACTCCTACAATGAGCAGTTCTTC
CDR3 protein: CASSLIIPGQLNSYNEQFF

D gene: .
clone size: .
J gene: TRBJ1-1
V gene: TRBV6-5
CDR3 DNA: TGTGCCAGCAGTTACGGATTGATTAGTGAAGCTTTCTTT
CDR3 protein: CASSYGLISEAFF

D gene: .
clone size: .
J gene: TRBJ2-2
V gene: TRBV9
CDR3 DNA: TGTGCCAGCAGCGTCGGGACTTGGGTGAACACCGGGGAGCTGTTTTTT
CDR3 protein: CASSVGTWVNTGELFF

D gene: TRBD1
clone size: .
J gene: TRBJ2-1
V gene: TRBV25-1
CDR3 DNA: TGTGCCAGCAGTAGGGGGGGACAGGGTATCAGGAATGAGCAGTTCTTC
CDR3 protein: CASSRGGQGIRNEQFF

D gene: .
clone size: .
J gene: TRBJ2-3
V gene: TRBV7-3
CDR3 DNA: TGTGCCAGCAGCTTAGATGGTCTAGCAAGTGATAAAGATACGCAGTATTTT
CDR3 protein: CASSLDGLASDKDTQYF

D gene: .
clone size: .
J gene: TRBJ1-2
V gene: TRBV5-4
CDR3 DNA: TGTGCCAGCAGCTCCTTGGGATTTGGCTATGGCTACACCTTC
CDR3 protein: CASSSLGFGYGYTF

D gene: .
clone size: once
J gene: TRBJ2-7
V gene: TRBV28
CDR3 DNA: TGTGCCAGCAGCCCCCTAATTGGGGCCTCCTACGAGCAGTACTTC
CDR3 protein: CASSPLIGASYEQYF

D gene: TRBD2
clone size: .
J gene: TRBJ2-5
V gene: TRBV4-1
CDR3 DNA: TGCGCCAGCAGCCCAACTCCCCCAGGGAGGGAAGAGACCCAGTACTTC
CDR3 protein: CASSPTPPGREETQYF

D gene: .
clone size: once
J gene: TRBJ1-2
V gene: TRBV15
CDR3 DNA: TGTGCCACCAGCAACCCCGACTATGGCTACACCTTC
CDR3 protein: CATSNPDYGYTF

D gene: TRBD1
clone size: .
J gene: TRBJ2-7
V gene: TRBV6-1
CDR3 DNA: TGTGCCAGCGGGGACAGGGGGCCCTACGAGCAGTACTTC
CDR3 protein: CASGDRGPYEQYF

D gene: .
clone size: .
J gene: TRBJ1-4
V gene: TRBV27
CDR3 DNA: TGTGCCAGCAGTCCCCGGTTCCGGGCCAATGAAAAACTGTTTTTT
CDR3 protein: CASSPRFRANEKLFF

D gene: TRBD1
clone size: .
J gene: TRBJ2-7
V gene: TRBV5-8
CDR3 DNA: TGTGCCAGCAGCCCCCGGGACAGGGGAAATAAGGAGCAGTACTTC
CDR3 protein: CASSPRDRGNKEQYF

D gene: TRBD2
clone size: once
J gene: TRBJ2-5
V gene: TRBV27
CDR3 DNA: TGTGCCAGCCGGATGGCGGGAGGAGGGTATTTAGAGACCCAGTACTTC
CDR3 protein: CASRMAGGGYLETQYF